This T cell receptor beta chain was documented in a study of control samples from healthy donors and cancer patients. Measured with immunoSEQ multiplex PCR; TCRdb has only the in-frame clones, and not every one. In the table there are fewer than 25,000 clones, 65% to 90% of which are singletons. This TCR was recovered from a man in his sixties with head and neck cancer. Input material: PBMCs.

CDR3 DNA: TGTGCCAGCAGTTTGATAGGACAGGGTCAAGAGACCCAGTACTTC. It translates to CASSLIGQGQETQYF. This chain connects TRBV6-2 or TRBV6-3 to TRBJ2-5, with 8 bases fitting TRBD1. In germline, CDR1 is MNHEY, CDR2 SVGEGT. The CDR3 has 15 amino acids. With 4 bases clipped from V and 2 bases from J, the junction kept 6 bases outside the gene matches.